This T cell receptor beta chain stems from a study of T cell repertoires in cytomegalovirus infection. Many counts were recorded for this clonotype. TCRdb itself ran the reads through MiXCR, one entry per CDR3 protein. The sample carries approximately 140,000 distinct CDR3 sequences, 5.5% to 8% recorded once. The CDR3 is 15 amino acids. The germline V and J ends were trimmed by 1 base and 1 base, with 10 bases remaining between them. The V gene's germline CDR1 is SGHTA and CDR2 FQGNSA. The clonotype was recovered from a human donor in good health (CMV status not recorded). Some clones in this sample may be carry-over from other donors' samples. The V gene is TRBV7-2, the J gene TRBJ1-1; tentative D call: TRBD1 (6 bases). Sequencing used PBMCs. As DNA, the CDR3 is TGTGCCAGCAGCTTAGAACAGGGCCGGAACACTGAAGCTTTCTTT. Protein product: CASSLEQGRNTEAFF.